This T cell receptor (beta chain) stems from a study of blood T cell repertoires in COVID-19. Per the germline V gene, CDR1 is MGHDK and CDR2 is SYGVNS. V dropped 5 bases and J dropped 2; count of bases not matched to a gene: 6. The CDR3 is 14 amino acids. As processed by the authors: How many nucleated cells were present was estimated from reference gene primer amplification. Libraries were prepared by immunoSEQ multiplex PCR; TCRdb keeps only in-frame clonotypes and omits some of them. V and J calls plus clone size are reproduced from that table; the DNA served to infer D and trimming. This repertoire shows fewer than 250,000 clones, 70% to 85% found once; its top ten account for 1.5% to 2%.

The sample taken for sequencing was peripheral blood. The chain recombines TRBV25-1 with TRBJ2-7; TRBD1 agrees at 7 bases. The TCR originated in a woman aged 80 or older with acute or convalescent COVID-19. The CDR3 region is CASSPRDRPYEQYF. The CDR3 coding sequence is TGTGCCAGCAGTCCCCGGGACAGACCCTACGAGCAGTACTTC.